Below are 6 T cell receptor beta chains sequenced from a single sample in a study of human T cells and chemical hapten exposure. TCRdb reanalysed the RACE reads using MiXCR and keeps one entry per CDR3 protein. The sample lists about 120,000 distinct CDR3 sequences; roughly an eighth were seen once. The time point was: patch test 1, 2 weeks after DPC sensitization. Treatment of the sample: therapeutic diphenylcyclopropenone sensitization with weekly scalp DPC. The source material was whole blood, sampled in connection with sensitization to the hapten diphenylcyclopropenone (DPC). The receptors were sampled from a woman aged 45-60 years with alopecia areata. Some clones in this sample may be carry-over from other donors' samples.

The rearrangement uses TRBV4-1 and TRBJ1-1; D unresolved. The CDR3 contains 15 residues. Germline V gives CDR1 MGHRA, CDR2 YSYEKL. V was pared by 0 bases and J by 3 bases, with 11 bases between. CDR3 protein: CASSQDPGVYTEAFF. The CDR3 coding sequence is TGCGCCAGCAGCCAAGACCCGGGCGTCTACACTGAAGCTTTCTTT.

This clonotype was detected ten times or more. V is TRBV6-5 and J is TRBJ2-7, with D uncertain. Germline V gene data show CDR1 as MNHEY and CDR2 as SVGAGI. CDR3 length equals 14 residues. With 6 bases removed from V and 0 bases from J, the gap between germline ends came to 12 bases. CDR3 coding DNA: TGTGCCAGCAGCGTTCACGAGCGCTCCTACGAGCAGTACTTC. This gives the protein CASSVHERSYEQYF.

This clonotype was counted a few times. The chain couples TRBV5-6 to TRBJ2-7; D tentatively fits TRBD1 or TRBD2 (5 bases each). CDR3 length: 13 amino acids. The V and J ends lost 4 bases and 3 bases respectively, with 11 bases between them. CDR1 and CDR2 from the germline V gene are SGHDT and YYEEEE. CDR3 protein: CASSKAGGYEQYF. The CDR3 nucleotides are TGTGCCAGCAGCAAAGCTGGGGGCTACGAGCAGTACTTC. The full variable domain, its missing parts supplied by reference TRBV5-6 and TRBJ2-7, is DAGVTQSPTHLIKTRGQQVTLRCSPKSGHDTVSWYQQALGQGPQFIFQYYEEEERQRGNFPDRFSGHQFPNYSSELNVNALLLGDSALYLCASSKAGGYEQYFGPGTRLTVT.

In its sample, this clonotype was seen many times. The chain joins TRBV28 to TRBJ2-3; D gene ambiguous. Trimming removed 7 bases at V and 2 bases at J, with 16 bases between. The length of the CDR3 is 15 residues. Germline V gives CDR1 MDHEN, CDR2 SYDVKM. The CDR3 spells CASNLEPSHTDTQYF. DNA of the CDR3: TGTGCCAGCAACCTAGAGCCCAGCCACACAGATACGCAGTATTTT.

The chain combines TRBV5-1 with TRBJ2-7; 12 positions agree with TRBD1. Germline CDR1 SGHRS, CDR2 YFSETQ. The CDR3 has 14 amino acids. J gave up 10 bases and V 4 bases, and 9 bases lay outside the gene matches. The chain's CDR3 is CASSLGTGGPPQYF. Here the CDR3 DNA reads TGCGCCAGCAGCCTCGGGACAGGGGGCCCCCCTCAGTACTTC.

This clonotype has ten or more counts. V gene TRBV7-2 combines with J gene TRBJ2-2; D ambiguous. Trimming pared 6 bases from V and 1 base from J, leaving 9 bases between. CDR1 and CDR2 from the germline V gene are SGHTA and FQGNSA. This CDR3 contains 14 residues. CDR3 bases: TGTGCCAGCAGACGGCAGGAGAACACCGGGGAGCTGTTTTTT. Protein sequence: CASRRQENTGELFF.